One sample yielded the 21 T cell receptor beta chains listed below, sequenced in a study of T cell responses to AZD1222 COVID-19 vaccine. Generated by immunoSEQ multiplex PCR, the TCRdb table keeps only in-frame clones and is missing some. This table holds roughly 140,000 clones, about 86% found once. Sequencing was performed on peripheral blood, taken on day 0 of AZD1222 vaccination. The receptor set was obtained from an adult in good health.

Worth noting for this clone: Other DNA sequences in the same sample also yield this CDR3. The CDR3 DNA follows: TGTGCCAGTAGTGGGACGGGCGGCAATCAGCCCCAGCATTTT. Encoded protein: CASSGTGGNQPQHF. The chain couples TRBV19 to TRBJ1-5; a possible D gene is TRBD1 (5 bases). The CDR3 spans 14 residues. Trimming left V 5 bases short and J 2 bases short, with 10 bases between. Germline CDR1 LNHDA, CDR2 SQIVND (reference sequence).

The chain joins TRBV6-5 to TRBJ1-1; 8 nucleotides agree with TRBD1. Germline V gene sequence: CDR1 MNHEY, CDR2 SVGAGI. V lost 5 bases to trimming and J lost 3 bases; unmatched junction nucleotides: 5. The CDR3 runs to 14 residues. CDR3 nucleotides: TGTGCCAGCAGTACACAGGGGGAGTACACTGAAGCTTTCTTT. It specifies CASSTQGEYTEAFF.

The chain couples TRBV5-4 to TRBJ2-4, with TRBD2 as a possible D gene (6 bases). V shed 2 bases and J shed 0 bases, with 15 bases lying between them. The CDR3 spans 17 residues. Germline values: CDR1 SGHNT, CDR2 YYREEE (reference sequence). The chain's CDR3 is CASSFTIGTLAKNIQYF. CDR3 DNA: TGTGCCAGCAGCTTCACAATCGGGACTCTAGCCAAAAACATTCAGTACTTC.

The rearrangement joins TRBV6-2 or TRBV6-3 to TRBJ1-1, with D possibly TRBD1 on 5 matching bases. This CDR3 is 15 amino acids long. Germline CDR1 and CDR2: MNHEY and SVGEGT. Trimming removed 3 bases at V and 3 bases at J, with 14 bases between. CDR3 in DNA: TGTGCCAGCAGTTATGGTCAGGGTATAGACACTGAAGCTTTCTTT. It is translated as CASSYGQGIDTEAFF.

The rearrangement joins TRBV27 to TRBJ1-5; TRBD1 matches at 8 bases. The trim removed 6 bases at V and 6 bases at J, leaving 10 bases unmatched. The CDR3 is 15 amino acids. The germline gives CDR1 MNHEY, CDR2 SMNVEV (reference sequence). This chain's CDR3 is CASRQTGVGRQPQHF. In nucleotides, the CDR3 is TGTGCCAGCAGGCAGACAGGGGTCGGTCGTCAGCCCCAGCATTTT.

CDR3: CASSSPGQGEKLFF. CDR3 coding DNA: TGTGCCAGCAGCTCACCGGGACAGGGTGAAAAACTGTTTTTT. This sequence joins TRBV5-4 and TRBJ1-4, with 9 bases aligning to TRBD1. V lost 3 bases and J lost 7; bases outside the gene matches: 4. Germline CDR1 SGHNT, CDR2 YYREEE (reference sequence). CDR3 length equals 14 residues. Full variable domain (outside the CDR3, taken from reference TRBV5-4 and TRBJ1-4): ETGVTQSPTHLIKTRGQQVTLRCSSQSGHNTVSWYQQALGQGPQFIFQYYREEENGRGNFPPRFSGLQFPNYSSELNVNALELDDSALYLCASSSPGQGEKLFFGSGTQLSVL.

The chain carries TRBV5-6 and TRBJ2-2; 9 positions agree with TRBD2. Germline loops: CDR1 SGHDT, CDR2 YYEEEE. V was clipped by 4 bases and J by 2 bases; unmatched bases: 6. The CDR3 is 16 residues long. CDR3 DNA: TGTGCCAGCAGCCATGGACTAGCGACCAACACCGGGGAGCTGTTTTTT. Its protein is CASSHGLATNTGELFF.

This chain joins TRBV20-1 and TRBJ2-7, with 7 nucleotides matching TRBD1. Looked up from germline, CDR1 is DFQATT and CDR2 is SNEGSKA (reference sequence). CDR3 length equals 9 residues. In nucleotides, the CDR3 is TGCACCACAGGGGTGCGGCAGTACTTC. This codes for CTTGVRQYF.

CDR3 sequence reads: CASSVSLAHEQYF. In DNA, the CDR3 is TGTGCCAGCAGCGTTTCTCTCGCCCACGAGCAGTACTTC. The chain recombines TRBV9 with TRBJ2-7; D unresolved. Trimming stripped 2 bases from V and 5 bases from J, with 11 bases between. Germline V lookup: CDR1 SGDLS, CDR2 YYNGEE. The CDR3 is made up of 13 amino acids. The full variable domain, with the rest looked up from reference TRBV9 and TRBJ2-7, is DSGVTQTPKHLITATGQRVTLRCSPRSGDLSVYWYQQSLDQGLQFLIQYYNGEERAKGNILERFSAQQFPDLHSELNLSSLELGDSALYFCASSVSLAHEQYFGPGTRLTVT.

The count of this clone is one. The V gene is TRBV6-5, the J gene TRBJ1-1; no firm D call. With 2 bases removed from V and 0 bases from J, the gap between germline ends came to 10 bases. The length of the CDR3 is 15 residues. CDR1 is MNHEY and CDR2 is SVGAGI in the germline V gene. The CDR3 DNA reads TGTGCCAGCAGTTACGGTGTGGGAATGAACACTGAAGCTTTCTTT. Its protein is CASSYGVGMNTEAFF.

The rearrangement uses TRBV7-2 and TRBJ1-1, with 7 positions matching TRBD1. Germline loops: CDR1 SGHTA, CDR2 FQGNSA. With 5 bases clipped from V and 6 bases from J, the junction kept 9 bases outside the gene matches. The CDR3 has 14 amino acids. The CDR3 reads CASSLHDRASEAFF. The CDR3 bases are TGTGCCAGCAGCCTACATGACAGGGCATCTGAAGCTTTCTTT.

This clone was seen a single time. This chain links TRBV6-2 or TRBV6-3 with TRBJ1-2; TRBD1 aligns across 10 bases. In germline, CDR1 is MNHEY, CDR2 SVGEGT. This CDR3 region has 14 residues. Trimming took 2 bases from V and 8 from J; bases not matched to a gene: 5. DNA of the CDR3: TGTGCCAGCAGTTACCGGGACAGGGGCTACGGCTACACCTTC. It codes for CASSYRDRGYGYTF.

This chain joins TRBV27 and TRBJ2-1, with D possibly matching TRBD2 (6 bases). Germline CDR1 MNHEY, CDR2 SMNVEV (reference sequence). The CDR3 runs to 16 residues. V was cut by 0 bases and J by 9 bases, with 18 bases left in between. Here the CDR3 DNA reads TGTGCCAGCAGTTTATCGTCGGTAGCGGCCGGAGGTGAGCAGTTCTTC. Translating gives CASSLSSVAAGGEQFF.

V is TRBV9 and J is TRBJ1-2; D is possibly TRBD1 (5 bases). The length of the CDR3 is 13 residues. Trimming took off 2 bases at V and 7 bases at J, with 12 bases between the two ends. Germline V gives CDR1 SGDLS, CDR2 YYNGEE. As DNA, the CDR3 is TGTGCCAGCAGCGTTGACAGTGGAGGTGGCTACACCTTC. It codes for CASSVDSGGGYTF.

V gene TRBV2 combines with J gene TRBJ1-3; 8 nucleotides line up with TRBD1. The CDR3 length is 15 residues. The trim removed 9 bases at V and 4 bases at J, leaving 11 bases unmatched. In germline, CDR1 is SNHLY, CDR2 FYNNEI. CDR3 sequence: CASTFRGRLGNTIYF. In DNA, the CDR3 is TGTGCCAGTACTTTCAGGGGGCGGCTCGGAAACACCATATATTTT.

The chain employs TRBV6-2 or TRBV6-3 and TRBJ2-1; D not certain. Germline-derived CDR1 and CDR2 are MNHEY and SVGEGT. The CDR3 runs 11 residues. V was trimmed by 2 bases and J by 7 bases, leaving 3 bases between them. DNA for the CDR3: TGTGCCAGCAGTTACCAGAATGAGCAGTTCTTC. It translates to CASSYQNEQFF.

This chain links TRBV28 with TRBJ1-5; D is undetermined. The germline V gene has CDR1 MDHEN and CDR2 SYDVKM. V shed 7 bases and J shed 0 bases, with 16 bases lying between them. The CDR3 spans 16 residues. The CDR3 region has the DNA TGTGCCAGCAACACCAGGAGGTTGCATAGCAATCAGCCCCAGCATTTT. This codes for CASNTRRLHSNQPQHF.

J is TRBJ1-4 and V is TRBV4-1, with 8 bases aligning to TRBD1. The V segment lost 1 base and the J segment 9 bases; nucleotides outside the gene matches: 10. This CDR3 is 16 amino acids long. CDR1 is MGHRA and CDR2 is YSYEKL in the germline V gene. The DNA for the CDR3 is TGCGCCAGCAGCCAAGGCCGGGACAGGAGATTGAAAAAACTGTTTTTT. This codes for CASSQGRDRRLKKLFF.

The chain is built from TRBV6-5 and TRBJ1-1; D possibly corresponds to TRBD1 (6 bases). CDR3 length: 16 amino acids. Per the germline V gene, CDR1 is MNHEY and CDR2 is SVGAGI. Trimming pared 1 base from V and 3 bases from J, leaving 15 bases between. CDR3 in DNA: TGTGCCAGCAGTTACTATTGGACAGAAGGTTACACTGAAGCTTTCTTT. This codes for CASSYYWTEGYTEAFF.

The CDR3 here is CASSLQGGLAKNIQYF. In nucleotides, the CDR3 is TGTGCCAGCAGTTTACAGGGGGGTCTAGCCAAAAACATTCAGTACTTC. V gene TRBV28 combines with J gene TRBJ2-4; D may be TRBD1 (7 bases). V lost 2 bases and J lost 0, with 11 bases in between. The CDR3 is made up of 16 amino acids. CDR1 is MDHEN, CDR2 SYDVKM, per germline.

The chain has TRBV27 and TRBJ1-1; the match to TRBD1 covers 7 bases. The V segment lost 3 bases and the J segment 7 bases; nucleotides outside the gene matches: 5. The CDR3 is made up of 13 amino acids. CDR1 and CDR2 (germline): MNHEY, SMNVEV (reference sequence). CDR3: CASSFQQGYEAFF. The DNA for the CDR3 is TGTGCCAGCAGTTTCCAACAGGGGTATGAAGCTTTCTTT.